This TCR beta chain comes out of a study of blood T cells in healthy people across ages. Study-level points and caveats: Any changes in expanded clonotypes were possibly confounded, as donor CMV status remained unknown.

The use of a sample-barcoded 5' primer and a J-beta primer mix characterized a second PCR of about 6 to 12 cycles. TCRdb re-called the 5' RACE reads with MiXCR, one entry per CDR3 protein. Altogether 850,000 to 1,000,000 distinct CDR3 sequences are present, roughly half being singletons, with the ten largest covering around 21%. V lost 2 bases and J 5 bases, leaving 12 bases between the germline ends. Germline V lookup: CDR1 SGHDN, CDR2 FVKESK. The CDR3 runs 15 residues. A remark on this clonotype: Its specificity is not known.

This clonotype was obtained from a woman aged 55-69 years in good health. The chain couples TRBV14 to TRBJ1-4; D remains ambiguous. Sequencing used blood. In DNA form, the CDR3 reads TGTGCCAGCAGCCAAAGAAGTGCACGGAATGAAAAACTGTTTTTT. This encodes CASSQRSARNEKLFF.